The rows below give T cell receptor beta chains drawn from one sample of a study of blood T cell repertoires in COVID-19. The data were produced by immunoSEQ multiplex PCR, yet TCRdb's version contains in-frame clones alone and is incomplete. The profile shows 300,000 to 400,000 clones, about 90% of them singletons. Source material: peripheral blood. These receptors originate from a woman aged 18-29 years who had recovered from COVID-19. Both conserved end residues are part of each CDR3.

TRBV7-2 | CASSLLTGFMNTEAFF
TRBV15 | CATSRESTSGRVNEQFF
TRBV5-1 | CASSLDSWSDQPQHF
TRBV5-6 | CASSLWADNEQFF
TRBV19 | CASSIGGNEQFF
TRBV6-6 | CASSRLAGQGVVANYGYTF
TRBV21-1 | CASSKEGAGCWTEAFF
TRBV6-2/TRBV6-3 | CASSPGGAGVPTYNEQFF
TRBV4-3 | CASSQDLAAGVSYNEQFF
TRBV29-1 | CSAGDRANYGYTF
TRBV7-2 | CASSFRGRAEDTQYF
TRBV30 | CAWSVTEREAFF
TRBV5-5 | CASSLGANEQFF
TRBV7-9 | CASSPLLGRGNEQFF
TRBV19 | CASSTPRDRVVNTIYF
TRBV19 | CASMPQGAGNYGYTF
TRBV19 | CASSIVHRGVNQPQHF
TRBV7-9 | CASSPDISREKLFF
TRBV12-3/TRBV12-4 | CASRRQGANVLTF
TRBV12-3/TRBV12-4 | CATSVGNTEAFF
TRBV28 | CASSLPRYSPLHF
TRBV30 | CAWSVNPEAFF
TRBV27 | CASSSRGSNFLYGYTF
TRBV29-1 | CSVAGTANYGYTF
TRBV6-6 | CASSPQKPSGVHGNEQFF
TRBV6-4 | CASSGGTSGSGHEQFF
TRBV30 | CAWSPPVLSGGEQFF
TRBV7-2 | CASSMRQYNSPLHF
TRBV10-3 | CAIRWYAGGPVTGELFF
TRBV5-1 | CASSLEPDRLLTF
TRBV10-3 | CATGQGLYGYTF
TRBV6-5 | CASSRGRNNQPQHF
TRBV6-5 | CATVTPGFSSGYTF
TRBV10-3 | CAITPGFGAYGYTF
TRBV7-9 | CASSLAPNRGLYNEQFF
TRBV3-1/TRBV3-2 | CASSPGQGVDTIYF
TRBV18 | CASSPLAVVEAFYGYTF
TRBV29-1 | CSVEDLAGEQFF
TRBV4-3 | CASSQDPGGGVGNYGYTF
TRBV5-6 | CASSTWSDNEQFF
TRBV12-5 | CASGPDSSNTGELFF
TRBV5-1 | CASSWTESSYNEQFF
TRBV4-2 | CASSQTPGLAGVVPENFLSDTQYF
TRBV29-1 | CSALASAGTSTDTQYF
TRBV9 | CASSVDYSTEAFF
TRBV27 | CASSTRSGESGYTF
TRBV19 | CASSQGQFHTDTQYF
TRBV4-1 | CASSLNIQGGNTIYF
TRBV7-9 | CASSTLQGGYNEQFF
TRBV2 | CASSGLSSYNEQFF
TRBV11-3 | CASSLYGVNTEAFF
TRBV6-2/TRBV6-3 | CASSYSTLTRATQDPDTQYF
TRBV27 | CASRGSGGILGYTF
TRBV12-3/TRBV12-4 | CASSFGSPNEQFF
TRBV7-2 | CASSLIAADTQYF
TRBV7-2 | CASSLVGGNGWEPQHF
TRBV7-2 | CASSLESTSLMTQYF